Below, 15 T cell receptor beta chains from the same sample are listed, as sequenced in a study of cytomegalovirus exposure and HLA in healthy donors. This PCR relied on a set of 60 Vbeta primers and 13 Jbeta primers. The method was immunoSEQ multiplex PCR; TCRdb's version includes in-frame clones alone and lacks a portion of them. Among about 89,000 clones, about 80% were seen once, and the ten largest hold around 10%. Sequencing was done on a sample of PBMCs. The receptor source for this set is a man aged 30-40 years in good health and CMV-seropositive.

The rearrangement joins TRBV9 to TRBJ2-6; 9 positions match TRBD1. Germline V gene sequence: CDR1 SGDLS, CDR2 YYNGEE. The junction had 8 bases not matched to a gene; V was cut back by 2 bases and J by 2 bases. This CDR3 contains 18 residues. The CDR3 DNA is TGTGCCAGCAGCGTGGGTCACACAGGGGGCGCTGGGGCCAACGTCCTGACTTTC. Residues: CASSVGHTGGAGANVLTF.

The chain recombines TRBV5-5 with TRBJ1-2, with D perhaps matching TRBD1 (6 bases). CDR1 is SGHKS and CDR2 is YYEKEE in the germline V gene (reference sequence). The V gene lost 1 base and the J gene lost 7 bases, with 20 bases spanning the gap. The CDR3 covers 16 residues. CDR3 residues: CASSLQSWGRGAGYTF. The CDR3 coding sequence is TGTGCCAGCAGCTTGCAATCTTGGGGGCGCGGAGCTGGCTACACCTTC.

The V call is TRBV7-2, the J call TRBJ2-7, with D unresolved. CDR1 SGHTA and CDR2 FQGNSA come from the germline V gene. V was trimmed by 4 bases and J by 3 bases, leaving 10 bases between them. The CDR3 contains 13 residues. The CDR3 protein is CASSSKLSYEQYF. The CDR3 coding sequence is TGTGCCAGCAGCTCGAAACTAAGCTACGAGCAGTACTTC. The full variable domain, rest sourced from reference TRBV7-2 and TRBJ2-7, is GAGVSQSPSNKVTEKGKDVELRCDPISGHTALYWYRQSLGQGLEFLIYFQGNSAPDKSGLPSDRFSAERTGGSVSTLTIQRTQQEDSAVYLCASSSKLSYEQYFGPGTRLTVT.

The V and J genes are TRBV30 and TRBJ1-1; 8 positions match TRBD1. Germline assignment: CDR1 GTSNPN and CDR2 SVGIG (reference sequence). The CDR3 consists of 14 residues. V lost 5 bases, J lost 3 bases, and 8 bases stayed unmatched. The CDR3 sequence is CAWDRGGMHTEAFF. The CDR3 DNA sequence: TGTGCCTGGGACAGGGGCGGCATGCACACTGAAGCTTTCTTT.

The CDR3 spells CASSLAGATTDTQYF. DNA for the CDR3: TGCGCCAGCAGCTTGGCGGGTGCTACTACAGATACGCAGTATTTT. V gene TRBV5-1 combines with J gene TRBJ2-3; D remains ambiguous. CDR1 and CDR2 from the germline V gene are SGHRS and YFSETQ. The V gene lost 0 bases and the J gene lost 3 bases, with 11 bases spanning the gap. The CDR3 length is 15 residues.

The V and J genes are TRBV7-2 and TRBJ1-2, with 7 nucleotides matching TRBD1. Germline loops: CDR1 SGHTA, CDR2 FQGNSA. Losses at the gene ends were 5 bases for V and 4 bases for J; bases not matched to a gene: 7. This CDR3 comprises 14 residues. The CDR3 region is CASSAPGQSYGYTF. CDR3 DNA sequence: TGTGCCAGCAGCGCCCCGGGACAGAGCTATGGCTACACCTTC.

The chain carries TRBV6-5 and TRBJ1-2; a possible D gene is TRBD1 (6 bases). There are 12 residues in the CDR3. V was shortened by 4 bases and J by 7 bases, with 10 bases between the two germline ends. Germline V gene lookup returns CDR1 MNHEY and CDR2 SVGAGI. CDR3 sequence: CASSSGVPGYTF. The CDR3 DNA reads as TGTGCCAGCAGTTCAGGGGTACCTGGCTACACCTTC.

V and J are TRBV5-4 and TRBJ1-1, with TRBD1 matching 7 bases. This CDR3 spans 16 amino acids. CDR1 and CDR2 from the germline V gene are SGHNT and YYREEE (reference sequence). V trimming: 0 bases; J trimming: 0 bases; junction bases outside the gene matches: 5. CDR3 amino acids: CASSLGTGYLNTEAFF. CDR3 sequence (DNA): TGTGCCAGCAGCTTGGGGACAGGATACCTGAACACTGAAGCTTTCTTT.

CDR3 region: CAISDPIGTANYGYTF. The CDR3 DNA reads as TGTGCCATCAGTGACCCAATAGGGACAGCTAACTATGGCTACACCTTC. The chain recombines TRBV10-3 with TRBJ1-2, with 7 bases matching TRBD1. Looked up from germline, CDR1 is ENHRY and CDR2 is SYGVKD. CDR3 length: 16 residues. The V gene end was trimmed by 3 bases and the J gene end by 0 bases; junction bases not matched to a gene: 7.

The chain links TRBV9 to TRBJ1-3, with D possibly TRBD1 on 5 matching bases. The CDR3 has 16 amino acids. Trimming shortened V by 3 bases and J by 0 bases, and 13 bases separated the two germline ends. Germline CDR1 SGDLS, CDR2 YYNGEE. This CDR3 is CASSAPRGVSGNTIYF. As DNA, the CDR3 is TGTGCCAGCAGCGCCCCGCGGGGGGTCTCTGGAAACACCATATATTTT.

V gene TRBV30 combines with J gene TRBJ2-1; maybe TRBD2 (5 bases). V lost 3 bases and J 13 bases, leaving 16 bases between the germline ends. Germline lookup yields CDR1 GTSNPN and CDR2 SVGIG (reference sequence). The CDR3 runs 12 residues. The CDR3 sequence is CAWSESRTGQFF. Written as DNA, the CDR3 is TGTGCCTGGAGCGAGAGTCGGACGGGACAGTTCTTC.

The chain links TRBV29-1 to TRBJ1-1; a weak D match, TRBD1 (6 bases). V was pared by 7 bases and J by 7 bases, with 13 bases between. CDR3 length: 11 residues. The V gene's germline CDR1 is SQVTM and CDR2 ANQGSEA. The CDR3, as DNA: TGCAGCGCTACAAGGGGGAGTGAAGCTTTCTTT. This sequence encodes CSATRGSEAFF.

A few counts support this clone. The chain is built from TRBV7-2 and TRBJ2-3, with D unclear. The germline gives CDR1 SGHTA, CDR2 FQGNSA. This CDR3 is built from 12 residues. V lost 2 bases and J 6 bases, leaving 6 bases between the germline ends. This chain's CDR3 is CASSLPSDTQYF. The CDR3 DNA is TGTGCCAGCAGCTTACCATCCGATACGCAGTATTTT.

The chain is built from TRBV30 and TRBJ2-7; TRBD2 is a possible D gene (7 bases). The V end was cut by 3 bases, the J end by 3 bases, with 15 bases between. This CDR3 spans 14 amino acids. Germline V CDR1 and CDR2: GTSNPN, SVGIG (reference sequence). In DNA, the CDR3 is TGTGCCTGGAGGAGGGCGGGGGCTAGCTACGAGCAGTACTTC. It translates to CAWRRAGASYEQYF. Using reference TRBV30 and TRBJ2-7 for the parts outside the CDR3, the full variable domain is SQTIHQWPATLVQPVGSPLSLECTVEGTSNPNLYWYRQAAGRGLQLLFYSVGIGQISSEVPQNLSASRPQDRQFILSSKKLLLSDSGFYLCAWRRAGASYEQYFGPGTRLTVT.

The chain has TRBV15 and TRBJ2-1, with 11 bases fitting TRBD1. Trimming cost V 3 bases and J 15 bases; bases outside gene matches: 34. This CDR3 comprises 22 residues. Germline loops: CDR1 LNHNV, CDR2 YYDKDF (reference sequence). CDR3 loop: CATSSNDPVRTGGGTSPRLLFF. In DNA, the CDR3 is TGTGCCACCAGCAGTAACGACCCGGTGAGGACAGGGGGCGGGACTAGCCCCCGCCTATTGTTCTTC.